This TCR beta chain was sequenced in a study of PD-1 blockade in classical Hodgkin lymphoma (dated by TCRdb to 2018 to 2020). Regarding the complete study: Nivolumab dosing was 3 mg/kg intravenously every 2 weeks, continuing until either disease progression or unacceptable toxicity. The study used CyTOF and TCR beta sequencing to define a peripheral blood immune signature of response to PD-1 blockade in classical Hodgkin lymphoma. The investigation overall reported the following: Baseline TCR diversity was reported to be lower in newly diagnosed patients than in healthy donors and to be lower still in relapsed/refractory patients. Among trial patients, those achieving complete response had baseline diversity similar to that of newly diagnosed patients, while diversity was significantly lower in partial responders and progressors. By C4D1, a significant rise was seen in CD4+ TCR diversity but not in CD8+ TCR diversity (p=0.0027 vs p=0.16), and the rise was most apparent among complete responders (p=0.02). Lower diversity was seen in patients whose nivolumab began less than 1 year after ASCT, and these patients were left out of later analyses so that immune reconstitution would not confound the results. The study covered only a single clinical trial cohort, and the causes of the repertoire differences, possibly disease activity or prior therapy, were still not defined.

As for this clone: The target of this receptor is not known. Per-nucleotide qualities are absent, and no much larger clonotype sits a single base away.

The label giving this sample's time point can be read as: cycle 4 day 1 (C4D1), after five to seven weeks of nivolumab. Every trial patient had relapsed following autologous stem cell transplantation, and prior brentuximab vedotin exposure was what differed among cohorts A, B and C. A total of roughly 57 patients with relapsed/refractory classical Hodgkin lymphoma made up the trial cohort, and each patient's best overall response was complete response, partial response or progressive disease. Trial patients were treated with single-agent nivolumab in the multi-cohort phase II CheckMate 205 trial. An independent review committee assessed best overall response by applying the 2007 International Working Group response criteria. Trial PBMCs were obtained immediately prior to nivolumab initiation (C1D1) and on therapy at cycle 2 day 1 and cycle 4 day 1. Peripheral blood was collected in 8 mL Vacutainer Cell Preparation Tubes, from which PBMCs were isolated by centrifugation and then cryopreserved.

The Qiagen DNeasy kit was used to extract genomic DNA from unsorted PBMCs and from the negatively selected CD4+ and CD8+ fractions. Using primers that anneal to V and J segments, immunoSEQ multiplex PCR amplified the TCR beta CDR3 regions. A synthetic immune receptor repertoire was used to minimize amplification bias, and any residual bias was removed computationally once sequencing was done. Concerning the study's data processing: Repertoire diversity was quantified as the Shannon entropy index using custom Python scripts. Unsorted, CD4+ and CD8+ repertoires were analyzed separately, except for combined analyses in which CD4+ and CD8+ sequences were merged in silico. A clone was considered expanded if an increase in frequency of at least 2-fold after treatment relative to C1D1 was found, and a pseudocount of 0.5 was applied to clones undetected at baseline. Clones with 0 or 1 copy at C1D1 were classified as singleton clones, and clones with 2 or more copies were classified as non-singleton clones. Clones expanded in unsorted samples were labelled as CD4+, CD8+ or unknown by matching protein sequences in sorted samples from the same patient. Wilcoxon tests on paired samples were used to test diversity changes from C1D1 to C4D1. Held by TCRdb, this immuneACCESS table contains in-frame sequences only and omits some clones. Under half of the omission traces to an unresolved V gene where checked; the cause of the rest is unknown. V and J calls and clone size are those listed in that table; D and trimming were worked out from the DNA. Within this sample are some 90,000 clones, with just under 80% of them counted one time only. The ten most abundant clones make up 9.4% of the sample.

The germline V gene specifies MDHEN as CDR1 and SYDVKM as CDR2. There are 14 amino acids in the CDR3, from cysteine to phenylalanine inclusive. The DNA shown is the 42-base CDR3, in frame from base 1. V has 7 bases trimmed and J has 7 bases trimmed; junction bases matching no gene number 8. Specimen: peripheral blood mononuclear cells (PBMCs), collected before the fourth cycle of nivolumab. The receptor's source is a human donor with classical Hodgkin lymphoma. The chain is encoded by TRBV28 joined to TRBJ1-5; 9 of the junction bases match TRBD1. The CDR3 region reads CASTSGQGLQPQHF. The DNA is as follows: TGTGCCAGCACCTCGGGACAGGGTTTGCAGCCCCAGCATTTT.